Reported below is one T cell receptor (beta chain). Antigen specificity is unknown. A multiplex PCR was run with 60 Vbeta primers and 13 Jbeta primers. Sequencing used immunoSEQ multiplex PCR; TCRdb keeps in-frame clones, though not all of them. The table shows over 60,000 clones, with 60% to 75% occurring only once. The entry originates in a study of cytomegalovirus exposure and HLA in healthy donors. Germline V CDR1 and CDR2: SQVTM, ANQGSEA. V shed 5 bases and J 2 bases; nucleotides not matched to a gene: 6. The CDR3 consists of 14 residues. General study results and limits: Later on, an analysis found that several of the most significant clusters appeared to be linked to common viral pathogens, which included parvovirus B19. A missense DCLRE1C variant was associated with V- and J-gene trimming of TCR beta chains in a later analysis, and an independent cohort replicated the association.

This receptor was taken from a man between 65 and 85 years old in good health and CMV-seronegative. Sequencing input: PBMCs. V and J are TRBV29-1 and TRBJ1-1; TRBD1 aligns across 9 bases. For the CDR3, the DNA is TGCAGCGTTACATACAGGGGGCTCAACACTGAAGCTTTCTTT. This codes for CSVTYRGLNTEAFF.